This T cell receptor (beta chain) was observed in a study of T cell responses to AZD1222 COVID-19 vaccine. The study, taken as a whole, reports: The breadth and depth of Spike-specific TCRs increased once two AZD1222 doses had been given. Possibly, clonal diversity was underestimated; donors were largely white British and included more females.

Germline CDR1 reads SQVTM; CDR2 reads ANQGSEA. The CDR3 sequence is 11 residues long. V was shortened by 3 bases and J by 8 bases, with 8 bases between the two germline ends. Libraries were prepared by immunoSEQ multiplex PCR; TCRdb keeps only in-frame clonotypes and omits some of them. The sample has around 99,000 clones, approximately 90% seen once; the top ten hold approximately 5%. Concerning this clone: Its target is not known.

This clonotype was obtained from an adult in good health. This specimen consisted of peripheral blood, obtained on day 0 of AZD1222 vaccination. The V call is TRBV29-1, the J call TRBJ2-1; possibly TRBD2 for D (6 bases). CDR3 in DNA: TGCAGCGTTGACGGCGGGGATGAGCAGTTCTTC. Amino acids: CSVDGGDEQFF.